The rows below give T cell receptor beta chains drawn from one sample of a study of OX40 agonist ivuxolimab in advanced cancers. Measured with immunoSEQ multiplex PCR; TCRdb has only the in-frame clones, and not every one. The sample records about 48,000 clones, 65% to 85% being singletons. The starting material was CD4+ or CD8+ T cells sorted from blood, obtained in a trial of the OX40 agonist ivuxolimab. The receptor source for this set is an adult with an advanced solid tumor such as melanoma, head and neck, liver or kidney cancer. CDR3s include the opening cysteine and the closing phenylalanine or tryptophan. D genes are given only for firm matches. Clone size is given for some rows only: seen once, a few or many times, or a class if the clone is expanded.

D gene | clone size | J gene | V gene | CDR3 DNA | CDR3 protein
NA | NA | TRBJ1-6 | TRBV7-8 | TGTGCCAGCAGCCCAACCCTAGGAATTAAAAATTCACCCCTCCACTTT | CASSPTLGIKNSPLHF
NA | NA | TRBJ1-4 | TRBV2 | TGTGCCAGCAGTCGGGACTCTCGCCGGGGAGAAAAACTGTTTTTT | CASSRDSRRGEKLFF
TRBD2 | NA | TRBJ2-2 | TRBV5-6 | TGTGCCAGCAGCTCGAACCCCGCGGGGGATTGGACCGGGGAGCTGTTTTTT | CASSSNPAGDWTGELFF
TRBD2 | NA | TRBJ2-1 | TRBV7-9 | TGTGCCAGCAGCTTAGAGGGGTCCCTAGCGGGGGGGTCCTACAATGAGCAGTTCTTC | CASSLEGSLAGGSYNEQFF
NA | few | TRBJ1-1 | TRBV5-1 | TGCGCCAGCAGCTCTGGGACGGGGAACATGAACACTGAAGCTTTCTTT | CASSSGTGNMNTEAFF
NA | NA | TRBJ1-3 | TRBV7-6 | TGTGCCAGCAGCCTTGGCGGGGGGCACTCCTCTGGAAACACCATATATTTT | CASSLGGGHSSGNTIYF
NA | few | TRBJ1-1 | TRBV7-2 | TGTGCCAGCAGCTTTAGAGTGAGTGAAGCTTTCTTT | CASSFRVSEAFF
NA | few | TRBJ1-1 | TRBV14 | TGTGCCAGCAGGAACAGGGATCTTCACACTGAAGCTTTCTTT | CASRNRDLHTEAFF
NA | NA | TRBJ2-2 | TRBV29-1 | TGCAGCGTTGGACAGTCGAACACCGGGGAGCTGTTTTTT | CSVGQSNTGELFF
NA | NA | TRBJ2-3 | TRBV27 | TGTGCCAGCAGGATGGGGGGGGCTTACGGGGGTCAGTATTTT | CASRMGGAYGGQYF
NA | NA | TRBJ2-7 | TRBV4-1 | TGCGCCAGCAGCCAAGAAACGGGAGTAGTAACGGCCGAGCAGTACTTC | CASSQETGVVTAEQYF
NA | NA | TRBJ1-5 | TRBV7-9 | TGTGCCAGCAGCCGGGGTTTAACAGTCGGAAAGGGGGATCAGCCCCAGCATTTT | CASSRGLTVGKGDQPQHF
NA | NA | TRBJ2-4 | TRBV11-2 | TGTGCCAGCAGCTCCCCTTTATCGGTAGCCAAAAACATTCAGTACTTC | CASSSPLSVAKNIQYF
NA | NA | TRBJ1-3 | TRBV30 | TGTGCCGGCCGAACGGGGGGCCCTGGAAACACCATATATTTT | CAGRTGGPGNTIYF
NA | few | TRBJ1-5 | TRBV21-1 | TGTGCCAGCAGCAGCAACTTGTATAGCAATCAGCCCCAGCATTTT | CASSSNLYSNQPQHF
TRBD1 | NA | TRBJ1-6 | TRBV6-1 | TGTGCCAGCAGTGATCAGACAGGGACTAATTCACCCCTCCACTTT | CASSDQTGTNSPLHF
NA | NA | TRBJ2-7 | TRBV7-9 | TGTGCCAGCAGCTTAACCGGGACACCATCCTACGAGCAGTACTTC | CASSLTGTPSYEQYF
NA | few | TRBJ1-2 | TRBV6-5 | TGTGCCAGCAGCTCACAGGGAGGACGCAACTATGGCTACACCTTC | CASSSQGGRNYGYTF
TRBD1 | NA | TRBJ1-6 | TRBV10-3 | TGTGCCATCAGGGGGACAGGCCCCAGCTCCTATAATTCACCCCTCCACTTT | CAIRGTGPSSYNSPLHF
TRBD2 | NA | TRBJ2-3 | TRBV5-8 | TGTGCCAGCAGCCGGGGGGTTACGTCTTTCACAGATACGCAGTATTTT | CASSRGVTSFTDTQYF
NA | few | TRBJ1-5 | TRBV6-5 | TGTGCCAGCAGTCCCCGCGCGGTAGATAATCAGCCCCAGCATTTT | CASSPRAVDNQPQHF
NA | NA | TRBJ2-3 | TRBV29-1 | TGCAGCGTTGAAGGGAATGCGGGAGATACGCAGTATTTT | CSVEGNAGDTQYF
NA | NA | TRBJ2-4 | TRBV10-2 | TGCGCCAGCAGTGAAGAAAACATTCAGTACTTC | CASSEENIQYF
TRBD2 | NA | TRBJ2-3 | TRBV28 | TGTGCCAGCAGCGTAACTAGCGGAACCACAGATACGCAGTATTTT | CASSVTSGTTDTQYF
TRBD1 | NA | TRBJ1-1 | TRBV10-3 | TGTGCCATCAGTGAAGGGTTGTTTAGACAGGGGACTGAAGCTTTCTTT | CAISEGLFRQGTEAFF
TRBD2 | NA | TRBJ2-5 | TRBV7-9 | TGTGCCAGCAGCTTAGCGACGGGAGGAGAGACCCAGTACTTC | CASSLATGGETQYF
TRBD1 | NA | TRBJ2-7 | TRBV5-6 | TGTGCCAGCAGCTTTTGGACAGGCAACTACGAGCAGTACTTC | CASSFWTGNYEQYF
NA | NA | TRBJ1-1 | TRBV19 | TGTGCCAGTAGTATAGGGGGACTGACGAACACTGAAGCTTTCTTT | CASSIGGLTNTEAFF
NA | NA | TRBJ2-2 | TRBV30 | TGTGCCTGGAGTTCAGGGAACACCGGGGAGCTGTTTTTT | CAWSSGNTGELFF
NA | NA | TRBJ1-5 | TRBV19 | TGTGCCAGTAGTTGGCGGGGACAGCCCCAGCATTTT | CASSWRGQPQHF
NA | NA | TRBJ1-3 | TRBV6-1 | TGTGCCAGCAGTGAAAAAAGCTCTGGAAACACCATATATTTT | CASSEKSSGNTIYF
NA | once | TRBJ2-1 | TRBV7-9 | TGTGCCATGACGGACTCCTACAATGAGCAGTTCTTC | CAMTDSYNEQFF
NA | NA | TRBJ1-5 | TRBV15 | TGTGCCACCAGCAGAAGGGAGGGGGGTCGCGAGCCCCAGCATTTT | CATSRREGGREPQHF
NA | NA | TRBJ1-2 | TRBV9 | TGTGCCAGCAGCGGGGCCCGGGGCCCCGGTAATGGCTACACCTTC | CASSGARGPGNGYTF
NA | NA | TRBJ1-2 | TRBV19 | TGTGCCAGTAGTATCGGCCGCGGCTATGGCTACACCTTC | CASSIGRGYGYTF
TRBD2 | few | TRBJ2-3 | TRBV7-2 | TGTGCCAGCAGCTTAGTCGTGACTAGCGGTGATACGCAGTATTTT | CASSLVVTSGDTQYF
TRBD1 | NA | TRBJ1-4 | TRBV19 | TGTGCCAGTAGGCCATTGGACAGGTCAACCGGGGGTAATGAAAAACTGTTTTTT | CASRPLDRSTGGNEKLFF
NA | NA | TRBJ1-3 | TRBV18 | TGTGCCAGCTCAGGAAACCCGACTGGAAACACCATATATTTT | CASSGNPTGNTIYF
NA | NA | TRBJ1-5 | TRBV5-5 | TGTGCCAGCAGCTTGGCGGCCGGCGGTCAGCCCCAGCATTTT | CASSLAAGGQPQHF
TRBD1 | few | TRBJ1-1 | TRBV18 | TGTGCCAGCTCACCTACGACAGGGGGAAACACTGAAGCTTTCTTT | CASSPTTGGNTEAFF
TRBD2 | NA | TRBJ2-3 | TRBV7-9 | TGTGCCAGCAGCTTCCGATTAGCGGGGGGAAAGCCAGATACGCAGTATTTT | CASSFRLAGGKPDTQYF
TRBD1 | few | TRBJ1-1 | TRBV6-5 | TGTGCCAGCAGTTACTTTTTACAGGGGGCCGACACTGAAGCTTTCTTT | CASSYFLQGADTEAFF
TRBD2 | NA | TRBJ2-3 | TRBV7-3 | TGTGCCAGCAGCTCTCGCCCCACTAGCGGGGGGGCAGCTGATACGCAGTATTTT | CASSSRPTSGGAADTQYF
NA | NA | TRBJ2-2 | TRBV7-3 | TGTGCCAGCAGCTTTGGGGGTGGCGGGGAGCTGTTTTTT | CASSFGGGGELFF
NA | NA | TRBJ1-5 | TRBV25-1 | TGTGGCAGCCTTCAGACAGCAGTTTATAGCAATCAGCCCCAGCATTTT | CGSLQTAVYSNQPQHF
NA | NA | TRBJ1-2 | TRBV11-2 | TGTGCCAGCAGCAACAGGTTTGGCTACACCTTC | CASSNRFGYTF
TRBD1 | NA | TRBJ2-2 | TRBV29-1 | TGCAGCGTTCCGAGCCTACAGGGGGCCGGCACCGGGGAGCTGTTTTTT | CSVPSLQGAGTGELFF
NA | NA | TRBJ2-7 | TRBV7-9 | TGTGCCAGCAGCTTGCTCGAAAGGTCCCCCTACGAGCAGTACTTC | CASSLLERSPYEQYF
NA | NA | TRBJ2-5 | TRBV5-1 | TGCGCCAGCAGCTCCGGTGGAATAACTAGTTCGGAGACCCAGTACTTC | CASSSGGITSSETQYF
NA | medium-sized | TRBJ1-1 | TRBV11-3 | TGTGCCAGCAGCTTAGATGTGGACACTGAAGCTTTCTTT | CASSLDVDTEAFF
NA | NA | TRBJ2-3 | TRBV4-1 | TGCGCCAGCAGCCCCAGTAGTGGGCAGTCTAGCACAGATACGCAGTATTTT | CASSPSSGQSSTDTQYF
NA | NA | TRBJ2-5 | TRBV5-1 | TGCGCCAGCAGCTTGGAAGGGGTTGGGACCCAGTACTTC | CASSLEGVGTQYF
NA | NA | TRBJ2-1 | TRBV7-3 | TGTGCCAGCAGCTTAACCGCTAGCTTCCGCTACAATGAGCAGTTCTTC | CASSLTASFRYNEQFF
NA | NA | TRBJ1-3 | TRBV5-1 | TGCGCCAGCAGCACGACGACAGCTGGAAACACCATATATTTT | CASSTTTAGNTIYF
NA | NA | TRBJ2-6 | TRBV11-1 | TGTGCCAGCAGCCTTTCTCCAAACTCTGGGGCCAACGTCCTGACTTTC | CASSLSPNSGANVLTF
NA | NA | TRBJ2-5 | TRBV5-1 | TGCGCCAGCAGCTTGGTCGAGGCAGCGGAGACCCAGTACTTC | CASSLVEAAETQYF
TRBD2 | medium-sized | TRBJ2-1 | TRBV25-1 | TGTGCCAGCGGACTAGCGGGGGGGAATGAGCAGTTCTTC | CASGLAGGNEQFF
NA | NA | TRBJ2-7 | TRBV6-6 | TGTGCCAGCAGTTACTCCGGCGGGATCTACGAGCAGTACTTC | CASSYSGGIYEQYF
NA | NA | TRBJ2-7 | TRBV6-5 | TGTGCCAGCAGTGGGCCGGGACTTACCTACGAGCAGTACTTC | CASSGPGLTYEQYF
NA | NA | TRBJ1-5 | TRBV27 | TGTGCCAGCAGTTTATCTCGGACAGAACACAATCAGCCCCAGCATTTT | CASSLSRTEHNQPQHF